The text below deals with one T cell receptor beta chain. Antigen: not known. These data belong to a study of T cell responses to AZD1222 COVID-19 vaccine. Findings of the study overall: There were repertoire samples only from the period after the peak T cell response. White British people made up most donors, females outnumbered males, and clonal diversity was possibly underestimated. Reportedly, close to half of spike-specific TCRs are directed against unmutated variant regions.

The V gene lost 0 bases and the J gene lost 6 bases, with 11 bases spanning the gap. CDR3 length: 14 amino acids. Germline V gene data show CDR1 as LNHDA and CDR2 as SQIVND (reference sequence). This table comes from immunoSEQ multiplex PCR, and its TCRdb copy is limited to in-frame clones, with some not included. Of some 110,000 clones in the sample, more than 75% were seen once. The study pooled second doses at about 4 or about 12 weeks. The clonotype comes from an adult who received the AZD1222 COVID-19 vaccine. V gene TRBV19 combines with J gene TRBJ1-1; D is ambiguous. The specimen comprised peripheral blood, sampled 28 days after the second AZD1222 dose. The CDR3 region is CASSIDLRGPEAFF. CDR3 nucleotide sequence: TGTGCCAGTAGTATAGATCTGCGAGGCCCTGAAGCTTTCTTT. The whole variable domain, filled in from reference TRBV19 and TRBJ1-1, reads DGGITQSPKYLFRKEGQNVTLSCEQNLNHDAMYWYRQDPGQGLRLIYYSQIVNDFQKGDIAEGYSVSREKKESFPLTVTSAQKNPTAFYLCASSIDLRGPEAFFGQGTRLTVV.